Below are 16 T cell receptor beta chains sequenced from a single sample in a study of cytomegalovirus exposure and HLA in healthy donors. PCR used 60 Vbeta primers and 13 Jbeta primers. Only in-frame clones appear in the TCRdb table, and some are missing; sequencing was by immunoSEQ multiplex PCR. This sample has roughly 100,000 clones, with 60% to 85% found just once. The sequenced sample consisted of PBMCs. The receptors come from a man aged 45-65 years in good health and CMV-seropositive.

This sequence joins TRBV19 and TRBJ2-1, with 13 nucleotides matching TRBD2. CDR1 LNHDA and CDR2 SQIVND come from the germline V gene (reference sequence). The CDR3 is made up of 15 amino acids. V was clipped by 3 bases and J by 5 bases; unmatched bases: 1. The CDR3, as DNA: TGTGCCAGTAGTATGGGACTAGCGGGAAACAATGAGCAGTTCTTC. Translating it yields CASSMGLAGNNEQFF.

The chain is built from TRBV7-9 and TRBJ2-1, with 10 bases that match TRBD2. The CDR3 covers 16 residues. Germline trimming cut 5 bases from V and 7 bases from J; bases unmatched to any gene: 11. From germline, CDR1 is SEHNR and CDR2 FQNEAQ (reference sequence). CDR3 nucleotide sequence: TGTGCCAGCAGCCCTCCGGGACTAGCGTCTACAAATGAGCAGTTCTTC. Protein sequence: CASSPPGLASTNEQFF. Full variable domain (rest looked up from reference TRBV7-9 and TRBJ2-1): DTGVSQNPRHKITKRGQNVTFRCDPISEHNRLYWYRQTLGQGPEFLTYFQNEAQLEKSRLLSDRFSAERPKGSFSTLEIQRTEQGDSAMYLCASSPPGLASTNEQFFGPGTRLTVL.

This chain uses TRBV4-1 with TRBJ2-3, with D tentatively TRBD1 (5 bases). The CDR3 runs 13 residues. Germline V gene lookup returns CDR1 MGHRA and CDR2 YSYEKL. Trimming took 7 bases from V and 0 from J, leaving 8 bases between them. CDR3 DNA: TGCGCCAGCAAAGGACAAAGCACAGATACGCAGTATTTT. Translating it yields CASKGQSTDTQYF.

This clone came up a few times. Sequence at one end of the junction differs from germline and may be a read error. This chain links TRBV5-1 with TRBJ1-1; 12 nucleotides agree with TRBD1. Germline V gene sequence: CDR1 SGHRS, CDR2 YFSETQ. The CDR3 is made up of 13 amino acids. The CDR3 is CASSLGDRGRTFF. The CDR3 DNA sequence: TGTGCCAGCAGCTTGGGGGACAGGGGGCGAACTTTCTTT.

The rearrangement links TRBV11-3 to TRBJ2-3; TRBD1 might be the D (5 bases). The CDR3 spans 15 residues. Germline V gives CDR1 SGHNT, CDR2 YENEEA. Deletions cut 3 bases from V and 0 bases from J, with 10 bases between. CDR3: CASSLGSGSTDTQYF. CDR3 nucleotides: TGTGCCAGCAGCTTGGGATCAGGGAGCACAGATACGCAGTATTTT.

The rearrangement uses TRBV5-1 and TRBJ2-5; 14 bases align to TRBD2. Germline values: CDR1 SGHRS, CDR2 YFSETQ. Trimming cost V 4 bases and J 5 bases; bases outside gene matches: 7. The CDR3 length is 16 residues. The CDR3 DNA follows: TGCGCCAGCAGCGGGGGGACTAGCGGGAGTTGGGAGACCCAGTACTTC. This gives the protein CASSGGTSGSWETQYF.

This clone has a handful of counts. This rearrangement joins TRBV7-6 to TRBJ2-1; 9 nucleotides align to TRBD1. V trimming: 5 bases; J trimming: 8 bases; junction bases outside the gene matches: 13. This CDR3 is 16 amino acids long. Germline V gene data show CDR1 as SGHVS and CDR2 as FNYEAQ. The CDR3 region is CASSVISDRGRDEQFF. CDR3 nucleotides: TGTGCCAGCAGCGTAATATCCGACAGGGGGAGGGATGAGCAGTTCTTC.

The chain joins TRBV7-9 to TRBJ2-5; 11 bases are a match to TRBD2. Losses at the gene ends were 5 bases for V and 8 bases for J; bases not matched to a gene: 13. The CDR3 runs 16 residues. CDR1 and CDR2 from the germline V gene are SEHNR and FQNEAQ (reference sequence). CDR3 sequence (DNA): TGTGCCAGCAGCCCTAGGGGACTAGCGGATGGGTTTACCCAGTACTTC. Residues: CASSPRGLADGFTQYF.

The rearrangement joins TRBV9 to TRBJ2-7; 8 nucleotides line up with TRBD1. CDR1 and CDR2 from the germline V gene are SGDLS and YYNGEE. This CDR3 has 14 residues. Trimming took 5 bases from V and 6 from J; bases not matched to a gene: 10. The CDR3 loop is CASSFTGTGSEQYF. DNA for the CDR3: TGTGCCAGCAGTTTTACCGGGACAGGTTCCGAGCAGTACTTC.

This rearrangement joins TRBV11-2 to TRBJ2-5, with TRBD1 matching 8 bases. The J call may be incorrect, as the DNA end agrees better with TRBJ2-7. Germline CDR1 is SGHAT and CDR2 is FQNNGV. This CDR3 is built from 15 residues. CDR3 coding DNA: TGTGCCAGCAGCTTAGATCAGGGGGCTCACTACGAGCAGTACTTC. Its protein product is CASSLDQGAHYEQYF.

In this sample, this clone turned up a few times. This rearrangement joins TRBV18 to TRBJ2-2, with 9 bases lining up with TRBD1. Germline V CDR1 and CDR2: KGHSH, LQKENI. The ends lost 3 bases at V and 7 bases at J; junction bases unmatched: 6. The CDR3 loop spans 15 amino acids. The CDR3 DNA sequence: TGTGCCAGCTCACCCTCGAAGACAGGGGGCGGGGAGCTGTTTTTT. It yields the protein CASSPSKTGGGELFF. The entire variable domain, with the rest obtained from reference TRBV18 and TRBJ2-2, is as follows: NAGVMQNPRHLVRRRGQEARLRCSPMKGHSHVYWYRQLPEEGLKFMVYLQKENIIDESGMPKERFSAEFPKEGPSILRIQQVVRGDSAAYFCASSPSKTGGGELFFGEGSRLTVL.

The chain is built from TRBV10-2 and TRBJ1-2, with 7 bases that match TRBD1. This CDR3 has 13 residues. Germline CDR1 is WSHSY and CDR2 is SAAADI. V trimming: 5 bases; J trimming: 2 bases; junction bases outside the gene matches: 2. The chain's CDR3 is CASSPTGNYGYTF. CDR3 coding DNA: TGCGCCAGCAGTCCGACAGGGAACTATGGCTACACCTTC.

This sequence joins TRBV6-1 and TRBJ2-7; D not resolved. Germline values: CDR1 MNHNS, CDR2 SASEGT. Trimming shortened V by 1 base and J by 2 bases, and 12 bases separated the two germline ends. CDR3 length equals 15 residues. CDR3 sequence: CASSEGWAFPYEQYF. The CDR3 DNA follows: TGTGCCAGCAGTGAAGGATGGGCTTTCCCCTACGAGCAGTACTTC.

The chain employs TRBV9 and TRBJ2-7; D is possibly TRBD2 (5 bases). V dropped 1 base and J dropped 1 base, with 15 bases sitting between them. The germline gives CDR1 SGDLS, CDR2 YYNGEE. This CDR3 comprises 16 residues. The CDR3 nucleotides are TGTGCCAGCAGCGTATCTGGCGGGTCCCCTTCCTACGAGCAGTACTTC. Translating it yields CASSVSGGSPSYEQYF.

This chain's CDR3 is CASSKTTGVGANVLTF. As DNA, the CDR3 is TGTGCCAGCAGCAAAACGACAGGGGTCGGGGCCAACGTCCTGACTTTC. The rearrangement joins TRBV7-8 to TRBJ2-6; TRBD1 aligns across 8 bases. The length of the CDR3 is 16 residues. The V gene's germline CDR1 is SGHVS and CDR2 FQNEAQ. Trimming removed 5 bases from V and 4 bases from J; junction bases left unmatched: 7.

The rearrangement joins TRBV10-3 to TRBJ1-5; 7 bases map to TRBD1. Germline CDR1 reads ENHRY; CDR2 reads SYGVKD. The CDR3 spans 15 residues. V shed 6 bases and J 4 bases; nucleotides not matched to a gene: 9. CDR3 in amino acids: CAISQDRNKNQPQHF. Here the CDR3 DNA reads TGTGCCATCAGCCAGGACAGGAATAAAAATCAGCCCCAGCATTTT.